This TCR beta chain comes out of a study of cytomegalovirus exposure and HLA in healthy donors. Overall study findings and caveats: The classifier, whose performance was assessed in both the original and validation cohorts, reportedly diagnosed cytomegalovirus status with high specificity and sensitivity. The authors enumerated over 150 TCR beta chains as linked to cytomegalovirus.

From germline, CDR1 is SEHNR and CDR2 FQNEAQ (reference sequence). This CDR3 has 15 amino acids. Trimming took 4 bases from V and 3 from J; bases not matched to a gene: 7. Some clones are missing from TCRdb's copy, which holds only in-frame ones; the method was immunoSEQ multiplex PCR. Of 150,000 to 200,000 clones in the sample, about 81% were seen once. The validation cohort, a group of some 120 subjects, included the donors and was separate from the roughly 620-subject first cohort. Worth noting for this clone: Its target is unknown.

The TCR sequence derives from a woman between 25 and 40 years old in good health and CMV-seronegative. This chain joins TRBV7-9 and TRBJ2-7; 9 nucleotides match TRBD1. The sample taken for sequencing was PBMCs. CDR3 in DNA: TGTGCCAGCAGCTCTACCGGGACAGGGCTCTACGAGCAGTACTTC. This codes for CASSSTGTGLYEQYF.